This TCR beta chain was recovered during a study of shared clonotypes between healthy human individuals. V gave up 5 bases and J gave up 8 bases; unmatched junction bases: 7. Germline CDR1 and CDR2: LNHDA and SQIVND (reference sequence). The CDR3 covers 14 residues. Here immunoSEQ multiplex PCR was the method, and the copy in TCRdb shows in-frame clones only, minus some. The data show 2.5 million or so clones, roughly nine tenths seen once. This receptor was taken from a young man in good health. Input material: naive CD4+ T cells sorted from blood. The subset denotes: CD45RA+ positively selected. This chain joins TRBV19 and TRBJ1-4; TRBD1 matches 8 bases. For the CDR3, the DNA is TGTGCCAGTAGTCTCGGACAGGGTAGCGAAAAACTGTTTTTT. Protein sequence: CASSLGQGSEKLFF.